The 21 T cell receptor beta chains presented below share a single source sample, sequenced in a study of OX40 agonist ivuxolimab in advanced cancers. Preparation of the library involved the immunoSEQ multiplex PCR assay. Entries here come from immuneACCESS through TCRdb and include only in-frame sequences with V and J called. Some clones fail to appear in such tables; in the studies checked, an unresolved V gene covers under half of the shortfall, and the cause of the remainder is unknown. The sample table contains around 10,000 clones; only one count was recorded for about 90% of them. The ten most abundant clones make up 9.5% to 15% of the sample. The sample in question was CD4+ or CD8+ T cells sorted from blood, obtained in a trial of the OX40 agonist ivuxolimab. The receptors come from an adult with an advanced solid tumor such as melanoma, head and neck, liver or kidney cancer.

This clone was detected only a few times. The chain recombines TRBV29-1 with TRBJ2-7; D might be TRBD1 (6 bases). From germline, CDR1 is SQVTM and CDR2 ANQGSEA. Deletions cut 2 bases from V and 0 bases from J, with 8 bases between. The CDR3 has 13 residues. The CDR3 nucleotides are TGCAGCGTTGAACTAGGGGGCTCCTACGAGCAGTACTTC. Its protein product is CSVELGGSYEQYF.

V is TRBV27 and J is TRBJ1-5; maybe TRBD1 (5 bases). The V end lost 3 bases, the J end lost 0 bases, and 6 bases lay between the germline ends. The germline V gene encodes CDR1 MNHEY and CDR2 SMNVEV (reference sequence). CDR3 size: 14 residues. The CDR3 spells CASSLGLSNQPQHF. The CDR3, as DNA: TGTGCCAGCAGTTTGGGGCTTAGCAATCAGCCCCAGCATTTT.

The chain joins TRBV27 to TRBJ2-1; D is possibly TRBD2 (7 bases). From germline, CDR1 is MNHEY and CDR2 SMNVEV (reference sequence). The V and J ends lost 4 bases and 4 bases respectively, with 14 bases between them. This CDR3 has 15 amino acids. The CDR3 bases are TGTGCCAGCAGTTCCGGGGGGCCCCTATACAATGAGCAGTTCTTC. Protein sequence: CASSSGGPLYNEQFF.

This chain joins TRBV2 and TRBJ1-2; D is ambiguous. The CDR3 loop spans 16 amino acids. The germline V gene encodes CDR1 SNHLY and CDR2 FYNNEI. The V end was cut by 7 bases, the J end by 2 bases, with 20 bases between. CDR3 loop: CASNSAQRTGNYGYTF. The CDR3 DNA reads as TGTGCCAGCAACTCCGCTCAAAGGACGGGGAACTATGGCTACACCTTC.

The chain couples TRBV7-9 to TRBJ2-1, with D possibly being TRBD1 or TRBD2 (5 bases each). The CDR3 runs to 15 residues. The V gene's germline CDR1 is SEHNR and CDR2 FQNEAQ (reference sequence). The ends were cut back, 11 bases at V and 4 bases at J, with 21 bases in the middle. For the CDR3, the DNA is TGTGCCGCCAGCAGCTCCCGGGACGGATACAATGAGCAGTTCTTC. This codes for CAASSSRDGYNEQFF.

J is TRBJ2-3 and V is TRBV11-3, with a tentative D call TRBD1 (8 bases). CDR3 size: 16 residues. Looked up from germline, CDR1 is SGHNT and CDR2 is YENEEA. V lost 4 bases and J lost 0, with 14 bases in between. CDR3 sequence (DNA): TGTGCCAGCAGCTCGGACAGGGAGGGCAGCACAGATACGCAGTATTTT. It is translated as CASSSDREGSTDTQYF.

The chain couples TRBV5-4 to TRBJ2-3, with 10 bases aligning to TRBD2. V trimming: 0 bases; J trimming: 4 bases; junction bases outside the gene matches: 14. The germline V gene encodes CDR1 SGHNT and CDR2 YYREEE (reference sequence). This CDR3 contains 19 residues. The CDR3 region is CASSLDPRTSGVFSDTQYF. The DNA for the CDR3 is TGTGCCAGCAGCTTGGATCCCCGAACTAGCGGGGTGTTCTCAGATACGCAGTATTTT.

The V and J genes are TRBV2 and TRBJ1-6, with D unclear. Germline V gene lookup returns CDR1 SNHLY and CDR2 FYNNEI. The CDR3 length is 14 residues. Trimming pared 5 bases from V and 6 bases from J, leaving 11 bases between. CDR3 sequence reads: CASSKTGPNSPLHF. The CDR3 DNA is TGTGCCAGCAGTAAGACTGGGCCTAATTCACCCCTCCACTTT.

The rearrangement links TRBV7-9 to TRBJ2-2, with 11 bases fitting TRBD1. Germline-derived CDR1 and CDR2 are SEHNR and FQNEAQ (reference sequence). The CDR3 is made up of 16 amino acids. Trimming cost V 1 base and J 3 bases; bases outside gene matches: 1. The CDR3 sequence: CASSLGTGGDTGELFF. The CDR3 DNA follows: TGTGCCAGCAGCTTAGGGACAGGGGGCGACACCGGGGAGCTGTTTTTT.

The chain couples TRBV11-2 to TRBJ2-7; D gene unclear. This CDR3 region has 12 residues. Looked up from germline, CDR1 is SGHAT and CDR2 is FQNNGV. V lost 1 base, J lost 7 bases, and 8 bases lay in between. This CDR3 is CASSLVGEEQYF. DNA for the CDR3: TGTGCCAGCAGCTTAGTGGGTGAGGAGCAGTACTTC. Variable domain in full (rest from reference TRBV11-2 and TRBJ2-7): EAGVAQSPRYKIIEKRQSVAFWCNPISGHATLYWYQQILGQGPKLLIQFQNNGVVDDSQLPKDRFSAERLKGVDSTLKIQPAKLEDSAVYLCASSLVGEEQYFGPGTRLTVT.

The chain links TRBV25-1 to TRBJ2-1; the match to TRBD1 covers 7 bases. The trim removed 3 bases at V and 1 base at J, leaving 6 bases unmatched. The length of the CDR3 is 16 residues. The V gene's germline CDR1 is MGHDK and CDR2 SYGVNS. CDR3 bases: TGTGCCAGCAGTGACCCCCAGGGGGAGTCCTACAATGAGCAGTTCTTC. This codes for CASSDPQGESYNEQFF.

V is TRBV7-3 and J is TRBJ2-5; D is ambiguous. The CDR3 totals 15 residues. Germline V lookup: CDR1 SGHTA, CDR2 FQGTGA. Trimming took off 2 bases at V and 5 bases at J, with 15 bases between the two ends. Here the CDR3 reads CASSLDHSLGETQYF. The CDR3 bases are TGTGCCAGCAGCTTAGATCATAGCCTGGGGGAGACCCAGTACTTC.

CDR3 in DNA: TGTGCCAGCAGCACACTAGCGGGGGGATTAAGTAGCACAGATACGCAGTATTTT. Translated: CASSTLAGGLSSTDTQYF. The chain carries TRBV7-9 and TRBJ2-3, with 12 bases identical to TRBD2. The V gene end was trimmed by 5 bases and the J gene end by 0 bases; junction bases not matched to a gene: 9. The CDR3 runs 18 residues. Germline V gives CDR1 SEHNR, CDR2 FQNEAQ (reference sequence). Looking up the rest from reference TRBV7-9 and TRBJ2-3 gives the full variable domain: DTGVSQNPRHKITKRGQNVTFRCDPISEHNRLYWYRQTLGQGPEFLTYFQNEAQLEKSRLLSDRFSAERPKGSFSTLEIQRTEQGDSAMYLCASSTLAGGLSSTDTQYFGPGTRLTVL.

Remarks on this clone: The junction departs from germline at one end; a sequencing error may be responsible. The chain couples TRBV7-9 to TRBJ2-1, with TRBD2 identical over 9 bases. This CDR3 contains 15 residues. Germline lookup yields CDR1 SEHNR and CDR2 FQNEAQ (reference sequence). The CDR3 region is CTSSLRTSGGNEQFF. CDR3 coding DNA: TGTACCAGCAGCTTAAGGACGAGCGGGGGGAATGAGCAGTTCTTC.

This chain joins TRBV2 and TRBJ2-3; 8 bases match TRBD1. The CDR3 is 17 residues long. The junction had 16 bases not matched to a gene; V was cut back by 6 bases and J by 5 bases. Per the germline V gene, CDR1 is SNHLY and CDR2 is FYNNEI. Here the CDR3 DNA reads TGTGCCAGCAGGGCGGAGAGGGGCAGGGGGCGACTAGATACGCAGTATTTT. This encodes CASRAERGRGRLDTQYF.

J is TRBJ1-6 and V is TRBV27; 7 positions agree with TRBD1. Germline lookup yields CDR1 MNHEY and CDR2 SMNVEV (reference sequence). Germline trimming cut 6 bases from V and 7 bases from J; bases unmatched to any gene: 6. The CDR3 has 14 amino acids. For the CDR3, the DNA is TGTGCCAGCAGCTTACAGGGGACCAATTCACCCCTCCACTTT. Encoded protein: CASSLQGTNSPLHF.

This chain connects TRBV19 to TRBJ2-7, with 7 nucleotides matching TRBD2. V dropped 6 bases and J dropped 3; count of bases not matched to a gene: 8. Looked up from germline, CDR1 is LNHDA and CDR2 is SQIVND (reference sequence). This CDR3 has 14 residues. In nucleotides, the CDR3 is TGTGCCAGTAGAGGACTAGATGAGGACTACGAGCAGTACTTC. Residues: CASRGLDEDYEQYF.

The gene calls are TRBV11-3 and TRBJ2-3, with 11 bases that match TRBD2. Trimming cost V 4 bases and J 4 bases; bases outside gene matches: 7. CDR3 length: 16 amino acids. Germline loops: CDR1 SGHNT, CDR2 YENEEA. The CDR3 DNA reads TGTGCCAGCAGCTCCTGGTTAGCGGGGGGGCCAGATACGCAGTATTTT. It is translated as CASSSWLAGGPDTQYF.

The V and J genes are TRBV4-1 and TRBJ1-1; no definite D call. Germline V lookup: CDR1 MGHRA, CDR2 YSYEKL. This CDR3 is 13 amino acids long. The V and J ends lost 4 bases and 5 bases respectively, with 11 bases between them. The CDR3 here is CASSPPAGTEAFF. CDR3 nucleotide sequence: TGCGCCAGCAGCCCCCCCGCCGGGACTGAAGCTTTCTTT.

The genes are TRBV11-2 and TRBJ1-1, with unresolved D. The germline gives CDR1 SGHAT, CDR2 FQNNGV. The CDR3 length is 13 residues. V lost 4 bases, J lost 0 bases, and 6 bases lay in between. The CDR3 loop is CASSSPMNTEAFF. In DNA, the CDR3 is TGTGCCAGCAGCTCCCCCATGAACACTGAAGCTTTCTTT.

This clone was found once. This chain connects TRBV9 to TRBJ1-5; TRBD1 is a possible D gene (5 bases). CDR1 and CDR2 (germline): SGDLS, YYNGEE. V was cut by 3 bases and J by 3 bases, with 10 bases left in between. The CDR3 is 14 residues long. CDR3 in amino acids: CASSAEGVNQPQHF. The DNA of the CDR3 is TGTGCCAGCAGCGCAGAAGGGGTCAATCAGCCCCAGCATTTT. Complete variable domain (other parts from reference TRBV9 and TRBJ1-5): DSGVTQTPKHLITATGQRVTLRCSPRSGDLSVYWYQQSLDQGLQFLIQYYNGEERAKGNILERFSAQQFPDLHSELNLSSLELGDSALYFCASSAEGVNQPQHFGDGTRLSIL.